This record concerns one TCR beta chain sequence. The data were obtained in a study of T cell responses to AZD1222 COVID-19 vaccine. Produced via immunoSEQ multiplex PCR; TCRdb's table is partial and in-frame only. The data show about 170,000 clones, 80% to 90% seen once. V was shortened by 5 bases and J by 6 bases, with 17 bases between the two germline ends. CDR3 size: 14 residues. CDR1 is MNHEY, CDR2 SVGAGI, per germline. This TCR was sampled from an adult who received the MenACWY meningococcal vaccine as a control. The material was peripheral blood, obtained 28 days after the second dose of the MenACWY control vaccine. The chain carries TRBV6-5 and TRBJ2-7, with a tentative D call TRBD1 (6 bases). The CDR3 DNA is TGTGCCAGCAGTCATAGACAGGCCAGTGGCGAGCAGTACTTC. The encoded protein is CASSHRQASGEQYF.